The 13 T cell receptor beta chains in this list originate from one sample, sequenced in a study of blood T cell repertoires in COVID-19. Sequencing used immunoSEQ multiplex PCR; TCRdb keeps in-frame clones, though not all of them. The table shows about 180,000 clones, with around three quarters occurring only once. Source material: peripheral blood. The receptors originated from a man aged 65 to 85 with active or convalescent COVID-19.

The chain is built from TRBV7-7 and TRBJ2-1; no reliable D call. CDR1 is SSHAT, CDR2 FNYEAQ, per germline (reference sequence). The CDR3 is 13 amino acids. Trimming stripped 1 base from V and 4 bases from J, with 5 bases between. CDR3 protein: CASSLDSYNEQFF. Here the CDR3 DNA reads TGTGCCAGCAGCTTAGACTCGTACAATGAGCAGTTCTTC.

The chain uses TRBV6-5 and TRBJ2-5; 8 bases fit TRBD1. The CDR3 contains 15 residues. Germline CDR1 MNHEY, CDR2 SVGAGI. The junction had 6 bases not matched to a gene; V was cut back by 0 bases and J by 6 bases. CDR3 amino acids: CASSYSTQGAKTQYF. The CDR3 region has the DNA TGTGCCAGCAGTTACTCGACGCAGGGGGCAAAGACCCAGTACTTC.

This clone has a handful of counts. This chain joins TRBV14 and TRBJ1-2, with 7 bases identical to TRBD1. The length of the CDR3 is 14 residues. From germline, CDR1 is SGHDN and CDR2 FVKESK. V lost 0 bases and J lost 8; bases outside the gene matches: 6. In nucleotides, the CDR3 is TGTGCCAGCAGCCAAGATACAGGGGTCTGGGGCTACACCTTC. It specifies CASSQDTGVWGYTF. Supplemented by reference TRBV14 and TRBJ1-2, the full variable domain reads EAGVTQFPSHSVIEKGQTVTLRCDPISGHDNLYWYRRVMGKEIKFLLHFVKESKQDESGMPNNRFLAERTGGTYSTLKVQPAELEDSGVYFCASSQDTGVWGYTFGSGTRLTVV.

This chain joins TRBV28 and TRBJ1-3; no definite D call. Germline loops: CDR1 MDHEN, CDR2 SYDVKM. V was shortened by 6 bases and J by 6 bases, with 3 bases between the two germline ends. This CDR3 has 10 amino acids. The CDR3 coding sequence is TGTGCCAGCAGCCAAAACACCATATATTTT. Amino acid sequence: CASSQNTIYF.

The CDR3 DNA sequence: TGTGCCAGCAGTGAACCCAGGGGTGGCTATGGCTACACCTTC. It yields the protein CASSEPRGGYGYTF. This sequence joins TRBV2 and TRBJ1-2, with D perhaps matching TRBD1 (6 bases). V lost 2 bases and J lost 4, with 11 bases in between. The germline CDR1 and CDR2 sequences are SNHLY and FYNNEI. The CDR3 sequence is 14 residues long.

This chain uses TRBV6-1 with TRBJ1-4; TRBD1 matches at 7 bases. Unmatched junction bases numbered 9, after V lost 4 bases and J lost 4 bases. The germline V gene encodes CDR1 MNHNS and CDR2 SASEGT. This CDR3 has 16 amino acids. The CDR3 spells CASSVYRGTDNEKLFF. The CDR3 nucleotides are TGTGCCAGCAGTGTATATAGGGGGACAGATAATGAAAAACTGTTTTTT.

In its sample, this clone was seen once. Written as DNA, the CDR3 is TGTGCCAGCAGTCCTGACAGGGGGCGGTCACCCCTCCACTTT. Its protein is CASSPDRGRSPLHF. The V call is TRBV2, the J call TRBJ1-6, with 10 bases aligning to TRBD1. J was trimmed by 10 bases and V by 5 bases; bases with no gene match: 5. This CDR3 contains 14 residues. Germline V gene sequence: CDR1 SNHLY, CDR2 FYNNEI.

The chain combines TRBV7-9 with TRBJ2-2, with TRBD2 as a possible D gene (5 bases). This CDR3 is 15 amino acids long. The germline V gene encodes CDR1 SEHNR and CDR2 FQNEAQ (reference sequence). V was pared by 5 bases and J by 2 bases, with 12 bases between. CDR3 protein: CASSRALANTGELFF. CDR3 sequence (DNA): TGTGCCAGCAGCCGGGCGCTAGCTAACACCGGGGAGCTGTTTTTT.

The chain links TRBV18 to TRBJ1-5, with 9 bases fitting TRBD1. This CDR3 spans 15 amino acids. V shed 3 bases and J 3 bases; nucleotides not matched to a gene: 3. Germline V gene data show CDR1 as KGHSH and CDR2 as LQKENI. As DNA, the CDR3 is TGTGCCAGCTCACCGGGGACAGGGACCAATCAGCCCCAGCATTTT. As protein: CASSPGTGTNQPQHF.

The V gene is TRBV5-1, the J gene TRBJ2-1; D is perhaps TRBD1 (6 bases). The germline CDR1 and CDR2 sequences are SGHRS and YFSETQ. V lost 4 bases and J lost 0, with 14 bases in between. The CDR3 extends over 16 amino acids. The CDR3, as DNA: TGCGCCAGCAGCAACCCAAGCAGGGGCTCCTACAATGAGCAGTTCTTC. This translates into CASSNPSRGSYNEQFF.

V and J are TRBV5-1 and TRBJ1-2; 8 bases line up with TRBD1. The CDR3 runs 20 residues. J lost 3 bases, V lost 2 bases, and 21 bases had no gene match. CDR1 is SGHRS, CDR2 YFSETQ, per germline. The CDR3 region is CASSFVGLGQGRSLDYGYTF. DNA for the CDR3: TGCGCCAGCAGCTTTGTAGGTCTTGGACAGGGAAGGTCCCTAGACTATGGCTACACCTTC.

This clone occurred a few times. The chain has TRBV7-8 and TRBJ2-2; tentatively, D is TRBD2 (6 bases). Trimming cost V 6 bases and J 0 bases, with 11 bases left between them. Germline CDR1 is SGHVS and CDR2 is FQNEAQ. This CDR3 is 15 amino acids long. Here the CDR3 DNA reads TGTGCCAGCAGGAGGGTAGCGGCGAACACCGGGGAGCTGTTTTTT. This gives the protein CASRRVAANTGELFF.

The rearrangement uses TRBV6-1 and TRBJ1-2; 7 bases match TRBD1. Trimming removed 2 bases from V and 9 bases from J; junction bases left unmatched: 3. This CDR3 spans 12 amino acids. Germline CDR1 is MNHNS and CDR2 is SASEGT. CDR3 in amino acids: CASSETGVSYTF. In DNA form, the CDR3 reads TGTGCCAGCAGTGAAACAGGGGTGAGCTACACCTTC.